A selection of T cell receptor beta chains follows, all from one sample in a study of beta chain features in type 1 diabetes. Using immunoSEQ multiplex PCR, the repertoire was profiled, and TCRdb retains in-frame clones only, with some absent. The sample consists of roughly 41,000 clones, around 49% of them appearing once. What was sequenced was central memory CD4+ T cells from blood. The origin of the receptors is a woman between 18 and 29 years old in good health. Each CDR3 is given with its conserved first and last residue. D genes are given only for firm matches. Expanded clones are given a class, and other clones once, few, many or no size at all.

TRBV2,TRBD1,TRBJ2-7,-,CASSTDRTVYEQYF,TGTGCCAGCAGCACGGACAGGACGGTGTACGAGCAGTACTTC
TRBV5-1,TRBD1,TRBJ1-4,-,CASSRDRSEKLFF,TGCGCCAGCAGCCGGGACAGGTCTGAAAAACTGTTTTTT
TRBV5-1,TRBD1,TRBJ1-2,few,CASSVPGQGTDGYTF,TGCGCCAGCAGCGTCCCGGGACAGGGCACGGATGGCTACACCTTC
TRBV7-2,-,TRBJ2-3,-,CASSLGPPSTDTQYF,TGTGCCAGCAGCTTGGGGCCCCCTAGCACAGATACGCAGTATTTT
TRBV5-4,-,TRBJ2-2,-,CASSLALSGTGELFF,TGTGCCAGCAGCTTGGCTCTGTCGGGCACCGGGGAGCTGTTTTTT
TRBV12-5,TRBD1,TRBJ2-7,-,CASGLTGGTQYF,TGTGCTAGTGGTTTGACAGGGGGGACGCAGTACTTC
TRBV6-1,-,TRBJ1-1,few,CASSVLGGRPPEAFF,TGTGCCAGCAGTGTCTTGGGGGGGCGCCCACCTGAAGCTTTCTTT
TRBV29-1,-,TRBJ2-7,-,CSVVVSTYEQYF,TGCAGCGTTGTTGTCAGTACCTACGAGCAGTACTTC
TRBV27,-,TRBJ2-3,once,CASSLSNRPGTDTQYF,TGTGCCAGCAGTTTGAGTAACAGGCCTGGCACAGATACGCAGTATTTT
TRBV9,-,TRBJ2-5,-,CASSVGAAGNQETQYF,TGTGCCAGCAGCGTAGGAGCGGCGGGGAACCAAGAGACCCAGTACTTC
TRBV6-1,TRBD2,TRBJ2-2,-,CASSATVSGTSGAHRELFF,TGTGCCAGCAGTGCGACAGTCTCCGGGACTAGCGGAGCCCACCGGGAGCTGTTTTTT
TRBV9,TRBD1,TRBJ1-1,-,CASRGTGSEYTEAFF,TGTGCCAGCAGAGGGACAGGGAGTGAGTACACTGAAGCTTTCTTT
TRBV5-1,TRBD2,TRBJ2-3,few,CASSFASGSTDTQYF,TGCGCCAGCAGCTTCGCTAGCGGAAGCACAGATACGCAGTATTTT
TRBV5-1,-,TRBJ2-1,few,CASSLAGLEGTVSSYNEQFF,TGCGCCAGCAGCTTGGCGGGATTGGAGGGTACAGTCAGCTCCTACAATGAGCAGTTCTTC
TRBV19,-,TRBJ2-5,-,CATLGVQETQYF,TGTGCCACTCTAGGGGTACAAGAGACCCAGTACTTC
TRBV30,TRBD2,TRBJ2-1,few,CAFYYLAGGKSSYNEQFF,TGTGCCTTCTACTATCTAGCGGGAGGGAAAAGCTCCTACAATGAGCAGTTCTTC
TRBV14,TRBD1,TRBJ2-7,-,CASSQDAGRTGAYEQYF,TGTGCCAGCAGCCAAGATGCCGGCCGGACAGGGGCCTACGAGCAGTACTTC
TRBV7-3,TRBD2,TRBJ2-5,-,CASSGQLAGGSQETQYF,TGTGCCAGCAGCGGTCAACTAGCGGGGGGCTCCCAAGAGACCCAGTACTTC
TRBV14,TRBD1,TRBJ2-7,few,CASSQDQRPGGFIGSPYEQYF,TGTGCCAGCAGCCAAGATCAGCGGCCAGGGGGTTTTATCGGTAGTCCCTACGAGCAGTACTTC
TRBV27,TRBD1,TRBJ1-3,few,CASRRQGSSGNTIYF,TGTGCCAGCAGACGACAGGGGAGCTCTGGAAACACCATATATTTT
TRBV5-4,-,TRBJ1-1,-,CASSLRSARGNTEAFF,TGTGCCAGCAGCTTACGATCGGCCAGGGGTAACACTGAAGCTTTCTTT
TRBV30,-,TRBJ1-1,-,CAWILRGTQIGTEAFF,TGTGCCTGGATTCTTAGGGGGACCCAAATCGGGACTGAAGCTTTCTTT
TRBV4-1,-,TRBJ1-2,-,CASSQVDLFTLRGGYTF,TGCGCCAGCAGCCAAGTGGACCTTTTCACACTAAGAGGGGGCTACACCTTC
TRBV5-1,-,TRBJ2-5,-,CASSPGIANTQETQYF,TGCGCCAGCAGCCCGGGGATCGCAAACACCCAAGAGACCCAGTACTTC
TRBV18,TRBD2,TRBJ2-1,few,CASSRTSGSYNEQFF,TGTGCCAGCTCACGGACTAGCGGGTCCTACAATGAGCAGTTCTTC
TRBV10-3,TRBD1,TRBJ2-3,-,CAISASGQGTTDTQYF,TGTGCCATCAGTGCCTCTGGACAGGGGACCACAGATACGCAGTATTTT
TRBV12-5,TRBD1,TRBJ1-1,-,CASGLFRGRYPEAFF,TGTGCTAGTGGCCTGTTCAGGGGGCGGTATCCTGAAGCTTTCTTT
TRBV6-1,TRBD2,TRBJ2-7,-,CASSPEASGFYEQYF,TGTGCCAGCAGTCCCGAAGCTAGCGGCTTCTACGAGCAGTACTTC
TRBV7-6,-,TRBJ1-2,-,CASSLLVPGSGYTF,TGTGCCAGCAGCCTACTCGTACCAGGAAGCGGCTACACCTTC
TRBV18,TRBD1,TRBJ1-1,-,CASSPPMIQGYTEAFF,TGTGCCAGCTCGCCACCGATGATACAGGGGTACACTGAAGCTTTCTTT
TRBV9,-,TRBJ1-1,-,CASSVGSGVTEAFF,TGTGCCAGCAGCGTAGGGTCAGGGGTTACTGAAGCTTTCTTT
TRBV29-1,-,TRBJ1-2,-,CSVATANYGYTF,TGCAGCGTTGCGACAGCTAACTATGGCTACACCTTC
TRBV5-1,-,TRBJ2-7,-,CASMADSYEQYF,TGCGCCAGCATGGCGGATAGCTACGAGCAGTACTTC
TRBV25-1,TRBD2,TRBJ2-2,-,CASSESIPGTINTGELFF,TGTGCCAGCAGTGAATCGATCCCCGGGACTATTAACACCGGGGAGCTGTTTTTT
TRBV19,TRBD1,TRBJ1-2,few,CASSLRDRGRDGYTF,TGTGCCAGTAGCCTACGGGACAGGGGCAGGGATGGCTACACCTTC
TRBV27,-,TRBJ1-2,-,CASRTGTSLSPSYGYTF,TGTGCCAGCAGGACTGGGACATCTCTGTCGCCGTCCTATGGCTACACCTTC
TRBV7-9,-,TRBJ2-3,few,CASSYSPDTQYF,TGTGCCAGCAGCTACAGCCCAGATACGCAGTATTTT
TRBV5-4,-,TRBJ2-7,-,CASSSGLKPYEQYF,TGTGCCAGCAGCTCCGGACTTAAGCCCTACGAGCAGTACTTC
TRBV6-5,-,TRBJ2-1,-,CASSRVRNNEQFF,TGTGCCAGCAGTCGCGTCAGGAACAATGAGCAGTTCTTC
TRBV5-4,TRBD2,TRBJ2-1,-,CASSRNSGGANEQFF,TGTGCCAGCAGCCGAAATAGCGGGGGGGCTAATGAGCAGTTCTTC
TRBV5-4,TRBD2,TRBJ2-7,-,CASSPDRSSGRSYEQYF,TGTGCCAGCAGCCCGGACAGATCTAGCGGGAGAAGCTACGAGCAGTACTTC
TRBV19,TRBD2,TRBJ2-1,few,CASSPPPPSGRGDEQFF,TGTGCCAGTAGCCCCCCCCCTCCTAGCGGGAGGGGCGATGAGCAGTTCTTC
TRBV9,-,TRBJ2-5,-,CASSVAGTGEETQYF,TGTGCCAGCAGCGTAGCAGGGACTGGGGAAGAGACCCAGTACTTC
TRBV19,TRBD2,TRBJ2-1,-,CASSIASGGRSYNEQFF,TGTGCCAGTAGTATAGCTAGCGGGGGCCGCTCCTACAATGAGCAGTTCTTC
TRBV6-9,-,TRBJ2-4,-,CASSYSYGENKDIQYF,TGTGCCAGCAGTTACTCATACGGGGAAAACAAGGACATTCAGTACTTC
TRBV5-1,TRBD2,TRBJ2-5,-,CASSLLGSGSLERPQYF,TGCGCCAGCAGCTTGTTGGGCAGCGGGAGTCTCGAGAGACCCCAGTACTTC
TRBV6-1,TRBD1,TRBJ1-2,-,CASKRDSNAYGYTF,TGTGCCAGCAAAAGGGACAGCAACGCCTATGGCTACACCTTC
TRBV7-8,TRBD1,TRBJ2-5,once,CASSLAVQGRRETQYF,TGTGCCAGCAGCTTAGCAGTACAGGGGAGACGGGAGACCCAGTACTTC
TRBV9,-,TRBJ1-1,-,CASSVAAGDRKVFF,TGTGCCAGCAGCGTAGCTGCGGGGGACCGAAAGGTTTTCTTT
TRBV7-2,-,TRBJ2-4,-,CASSIDSLAKNIQYF,TGTGCCAGCAGCATCGACTCCCTAGCCAAAAACATTCAGTACTTC
TRBV7-9,-,TRBJ1-4,-,CASSLASEKLFF,TGTGCCAGCAGCTTAGCCAGTGAAAAACTGTTTTTT
TRBV6-1,TRBD2,TRBJ2-1,few,CASRTSEYNEQFF,TGTGCCAGCAGGACTAGCGAATACAATGAGCAGTTCTTC
TRBV5-6,TRBD2,TRBJ2-1,-,CASILAGALSYNEQFF,TGTGCCAGCATATTAGCGGGAGCGCTCTCCTACAATGAGCAGTTCTTC
TRBV6-7,TRBD2,TRBJ2-7,-,CASSSSFRVGRETYEQYF,TGTGCCAGCAGTTCCTCTTTTCGAGTCGGGAGGGAGACTTACGAGCAGTACTTC
TRBV7-7,TRBD2,TRBJ2-1,-,CASSLGGGGVDSYNEQFF,TGTGCTAGCAGCTTAGGGGGCGGGGGGGTAGACTCCTACAATGAGCAGTTCTTC